The 29 T cell receptor beta chains presented below share a single source sample, sequenced in a study of regulatory T cells in long-lasting Graves disease (dated by TCRdb to the early 2020s). Preparation of the library involved multiplex PCR. Sequenced on an Illumina HiSeq 4000. iRepertoire HTBI primers and Arm-PCR amplification of CDR3 regions were used to construct TCR beta libraries. TCRdb trimmed public reads at Q25 via fastp, called clones via MiXCR and kept in-frame beta chains. Each entry is one CDR3 protein sequence, shown with its most common DNA and genes. The sample table shows 350,000 to 500,000 distinct CDR3 sequences, and around 15% are seen once. The leading ten clones occupy more than 15% of the sample. Read against the paper, the sample's time point label means: newly diagnosed GD, antithyroid drugs for less than 3 months. For both TCR sequencing and RNA sequencing, RNA was extracted from PBMCs using TRIzol.

These data also featured in a second study, about T cells in Graves' hyperthyroidism and ophthalmopathy.

Specimen: peripheral blood mononuclear cells (PBMCs), collected at new diagnosis, from a patient treated with antithyroid drugs. The receptors were sampled from a woman aged 50 to 60 with Graves disease. Donor details come from another sample of the same person, matched by shared clones.

The table lists this clonotype with many counts. The chain employs TRBV28 and TRBJ2-1; maybe TRBD1 (6 bases). The V end was cut by 5 bases, the J end by 2 bases, with 13 bases between. CDR3 length equals 15 residues. Germline loops: CDR1 MDHEN, CDR2 SYDVKM. The chain's CDR3 is CASSLSGTTYNEQFF. The CDR3 DNA reads TGTGCCAGCAGTCTCTCTGGGACAACCTACAATGAGCAGTTCTTC.

The chain is built from TRBV6-1 and TRBJ2-7; D remains ambiguous. Germline CDR1 MNHNS, CDR2 SASEGT. V lost 1 base and J 5 bases, leaving 15 bases between the germline ends. This CDR3 region has 15 residues. As DNA, the CDR3 is TGTGCCAGCAGTGAAGAAGAAAGGGCTATCCACGAGCAGTACTTC. Translating gives CASSEEERAIHEQYF.

The chain couples TRBV28 to TRBJ2-7; possibly TRBD2 for D (7 bases). The germline V gene has CDR1 MDHEN and CDR2 SYDVKM. V shed 3 bases and J shed 5 bases, with 26 bases lying between them. The CDR3 totals 18 residues. The CDR3 sequence: CASSLAGAKGGPLDEQYF. The CDR3 nucleotides are TGTGCCAGCAGTTTGGCGGGGGCGAAGGGCGGGCCCCTTGACGAGCAGTACTTC.

This clonotype was seen repeatedly, ten times or more. The J gene is TRBJ2-7, the V gene TRBV28; D is unresolved. Per the germline V gene, CDR1 is MDHEN and CDR2 is SYDVKM. The length of the CDR3 is 17 residues. V shed 5 bases and J shed 2 bases, with 22 bases lying between them. Written as DNA, the CDR3 is TGTGCCAGCAGTGTGCCGGTTTCACTCAATCCAACCTACGAGCAGTACTTC. Its protein product is CASSVPVSLNPTYEQYF.

The chain carries TRBV20-1 and TRBJ1-1; no reliable D call. The length of the CDR3 is 11 residues. V lost 6 bases and J lost 2, with 7 bases in between. In germline, CDR1 is DFQATT, CDR2 SNEGSKA (reference sequence). The CDR3 loop is CSARQNTEAFF. DNA for the CDR3: TGCAGTGCCAGACAAAACACTGAAGCTTTCTTT.

Only a few counts were recorded for this clonotype. The chain employs TRBV19 and TRBJ2-3; D is perhaps TRBD1 (6 bases). This CDR3 region has 15 residues. Germline lookup yields CDR1 LNHDA and CDR2 SQIVND (reference sequence). The V and J ends lost 4 bases and 0 bases respectively, with 11 bases between them. CDR3 nucleotide sequence: TGTGCCAGTAGTACGACAGGAAGAAGCACAGATACGCAGTATTTT. It specifies CASSTTGRSTDTQYF.

The J gene is TRBJ1-1, the V gene TRBV7-3, with D unclear. Germline loops: CDR1 SGHTA, CDR2 FQGTGA. There are 14 residues in the CDR3. Trimming shortened V by 8 bases and J by 1 base, and 14 bases separated the two germline ends. CDR3 residues: CASSLQGPNTEAFF. The DNA for the CDR3 is TGTGCCAGCTCCCTCCAAGGGCCGAACACTGAAGCTTTCTTT.

This clonotype has a count of ten or more. This chain joins TRBV6-1 and TRBJ2-1; TRBD2 matches at 13 bases. This CDR3 region has 15 residues. V shed 7 bases, J shed 3 bases, and the junction held 3 bases outside the gene matches. The germline CDR1 and CDR2 sequences are MNHNS and SASEGT. The CDR3 DNA follows: TGTGCCAGCACCGGGACTAGCGGGAACTACAATGAGCAGTTCTTC. It is translated as CASTGTSGNYNEQFF.

The V call is TRBV5-1, the J call TRBJ1-4, with D uncertain. The CDR3 has 11 amino acids. Deletions cut 0 bases from V and 14 bases from J, with 8 bases between. Germline V gene sequence: CDR1 SGHRS, CDR2 YFSETQ. The CDR3 loop is CASSLAEELFF. The CDR3 DNA is TGCGCCAGCAGCTTGGCAGAAGAGCTGTTTTTT.

V gene TRBV4-1 combines with J gene TRBJ2-2, with D maybe TRBD1 (5 bases). CDR1 and CDR2 from the germline V gene are MGHRA and YSYEKL. The V end lost 1 base, the J end lost 0 bases, and 12 bases lay between the germline ends. The CDR3 covers 17 residues. The CDR3 here is CASSQGVGAANTGELFF. The DNA for the CDR3 is TGCGCCAGCAGCCAAGGGGTTGGGGCAGCGAACACCGGGGAGCTGTTTTTT.

This clonotype has a count of ten or more. CDR3 sequence (DNA): TGTGCCAGCAGCTTAGCCCGACAGGAAAGGTACGAGCAGTACTTC. It yields the protein CASSLARQERYEQYF. The rearrangement joins TRBV7-8 to TRBJ2-7, with a tentative D call TRBD1 (6 bases). The CDR3 contains 15 residues. The germline gives CDR1 SGHVS, CDR2 FQNEAQ. V lost 0 bases, J lost 4 bases, and 13 bases lay in between.

This clonotype occurred many times. The V call is TRBV11-2, the J call TRBJ2-7; 8 bases align to TRBD2. Unmatched junction bases numbered 7, after V lost 0 bases and J lost 3 bases. Germline values: CDR1 SGHAT, CDR2 FQNNGV. The CDR3 has 16 residues. The CDR3 is CASSLDRGGGLYEQYF. CDR3 nucleotides: TGTGCCAGCAGCTTAGACCGGGGGGGGGGCCTCTACGAGCAGTACTTC.

This clonotype was observed at least ten times. This chain connects TRBV14 to TRBJ1-2, with no clear D. Germline CDR1 is SGHDN and CDR2 is FVKESK. This CDR3 has 13 amino acids. Trimming removed 5 bases from V and 8 bases from J, with 15 bases in between. CDR3 sequence reads: CASSIDTAGGYTF. The CDR3 DNA is TGTGCCAGCAGCATTGACACGGCTGGAGGCTACACCTTC.

A remark on this clonotype: A single base separates this from a much larger clone, so it may be a read error. The chain has TRBV9 and TRBJ2-3; D may be TRBD1 (5 bases). V gave up 0 bases and J gave up 1 base, with 12 bases separating them. The germline V gene encodes CDR1 SGDLS and CDR2 YYNGEE. This CDR3 comprises 16 residues. This chain's CDR3 is CASSVAEGQRTDTQYF. The CDR3 DNA is TGTGCCAGCAGCGTAGCGGAAGGACAACGCACAGATACGCAGTATTTT.

This clonotype was recorded many times. The rearrangement links TRBV7-6 to TRBJ2-2, with TRBD2 matching 14 bases. V dropped 0 bases and J dropped 5; count of bases not matched to a gene: 5. CDR3 length: 18 amino acids. CDR1 and CDR2 (germline): SGHVS, FNYEAQ. The CDR3 loop is CASSLAGTSGRGTGELFF. CDR3 DNA sequence: TGTGCCAGCAGCTTAGCCGGGACTAGCGGGAGAGGTACCGGGGAGCTGTTTTTT.

The table lists this clonotype with a few counts. The J gene is TRBJ2-3, the V gene TRBV18; TRBD1 agrees at 7 bases. Germline loops: CDR1 KGHSH, CDR2 LQKENI. V shed 11 bases and J 1 base; nucleotides not matched to a gene: 6. There are 13 residues in the CDR3. The CDR3 loop reads CAGHRGGTDTQYF. CDR3 nucleotides: TGTGCCGGCCACAGGGGTGGCACAGATACGCAGTATTTT.

The sample holds many counts of this clonotype. V gene TRBV29-1 combines with J gene TRBJ1-2, with 7 bases fitting TRBD1. CDR1 is SQVTM and CDR2 is ANQGSEA in the germline V gene. The junction had 6 bases not matched to a gene; V was cut back by 4 bases and J by 4 bases. This CDR3 spans 13 amino acids. The CDR3 sequence: CSVVEDRIYGYTF. Here the CDR3 DNA reads TGCAGCGTTGTTGAGGACAGGATCTATGGCTACACCTTC.

The chain couples TRBV6-2 or TRBV6-3 to TRBJ1-4; 7 nucleotides match TRBD1. Germline CDR1 reads MNHEY; CDR2 reads SVGEGT. CDR3 size: 15 residues. J gave up 7 bases and V 9 bases, and 14 bases lay outside the gene matches. CDR3 protein: CASTRQGGEGEKLFF. The CDR3 region has the DNA TGTGCCAGTACCAGACAGGGAGGCGAAGGTGAAAAACTGTTTTTT.

This clonotype was recorded many times. The genes are TRBV2 and TRBJ2-1; 9 bases fit TRBD2. CDR3 length: 17 amino acids. V was pared by 8 bases and J by 4 bases, with 15 bases of the junction left unmatched. Germline CDR1 is SNHLY and CDR2 is FYNNEI. This chain's CDR3 is CASSDSSGSHVYNEQFF. Here the CDR3 DNA reads TGTGCCAGCTCTGACAGTAGCGGGAGTCATGTTTACAATGAGCAGTTCTTC.

This clonotype was recorded a few times. The chain carries TRBV10-1 and TRBJ1-6, with TRBD1 matching over 9 bases. In germline, CDR1 is WNHNN, CDR2 SYGVQD (reference sequence). V was clipped by 2 bases and J by 8 bases; unmatched bases: 7. The CDR3 length is 16 residues. Here the CDR3 reads CASSEPGQGSHSPLHF. The CDR3 DNA is TGCGCCAGCAGTGAGCCCGGACAGGGGTCGCATTCACCCCTCCACTTT.

This clonotype has more than one count but fewer than ten. CDR3 DNA: TGCGCCAGCAGCTTGGGACTAGATAACACCATATATTTT. This gives the protein CASSLGLDNTIYF. The chain is built from TRBV5-1 and TRBJ1-3; unclear D gene. Trimming took 0 bases from V and 7 from J, leaving 8 bases between them. The germline V gene encodes CDR1 SGHRS and CDR2 YFSETQ. The CDR3 spans 13 residues. The complete variable domain, with remaining parts taken from reference TRBV5-1 and TRBJ1-3, reads KAGVTQTPRYLIKTRGQQVTLSCSPISGHRSVSWYQQTPGQGLQFLFEYFSETQRNKGNFPGRFSGRQFSNSRSEMNVSTLELGDSALYLCASSLGLDNTIYFGEGSWLTVV.

This clonotype was observed a few times. This sequence joins TRBV19 and TRBJ2-1; D may be TRBD2 (6 bases). This CDR3 region has 18 residues. Germline-derived CDR1 and CDR2 are LNHDA and SQIVND (reference sequence). Trimming took 4 bases from V and 2 from J, leaving 21 bases between them. The CDR3 bases are TGTGCCAGTAGTACCGGCGGGGCGGGTCCGGCAACCTACAATGAGCAGTTCTTC. Protein sequence: CASSTGGAGPATYNEQFF.

This clonotype was seen a few times. A single base separates this from a much larger clone, so it may be a read error. The chain carries TRBV30 and TRBJ2-1; 10 bases fit TRBD1. CDR1 and CDR2 from the germline V gene are GTSNPN and SVGIG (reference sequence). Losses at the gene ends were 7 bases for V and 10 bases for J; bases not matched to a gene: 4. The length of the CDR3 is 11 residues. CDR3 DNA: TGTGCCTCGGGACAGGGGTACGAGCAGTTCTTC. Translated: CASGQGYEQFF.

In nucleotides, the CDR3 is TGCAGCGTTGAAAGCTTGGGACTAGTTGTATCCTATGAGCAGTTCTTC. As protein: CSVESLGLVVSYEQFF. This chain links TRBV29-1 with TRBJ2-1; TRBD2 matches 8 bases. Germline V gene lookup returns CDR1 SQVTM and CDR2 ANQGSEA. V shed 2 bases, J shed 8 bases, and the junction held 14 bases outside the gene matches. The CDR3 sequence is 16 residues long.

V and J are TRBV27 and TRBJ1-6; no clear D. Germline V CDR1 and CDR2: MNHEY, SMNVEV (reference sequence). The CDR3 consists of 14 residues. Deletions cut 4 bases from V and 5 bases from J, with 9 bases between. CDR3 residues: CASSSRQDNSPLHF. CDR3 nucleotides: TGTGCCAGCAGTTCCCGACAAGATAATTCACCCCTCCACTTT.

The chain links TRBV30 to TRBJ2-4; no reliable D call. This CDR3 contains 13 residues. Germline CDR1 reads GTSNPN; CDR2 reads SVGIG (reference sequence). V was clipped by 5 bases and J by 0 bases, with 8 bases between them. The CDR3 loop reads CAWSDGAKNIQYF. The CDR3 region has the DNA TGTGCCTGGTCGGACGGAGCCAAAAACATTCAGTACTTC.

The chain employs TRBV18 and TRBJ2-7; TRBD1 aligns across 11 bases. The ends lost 8 bases at V and 0 bases at J; junction bases unmatched: 9. The CDR3 is 16 amino acids. Germline CDR1 is KGHSH and CDR2 is LQKENI. The CDR3: CASASKGTGGSYEQYF. The CDR3 nucleotides are TGTGCCAGCGCATCAAAGGGGACAGGGGGCTCCTACGAGCAGTACTTC.

The V call is TRBV4-1, the J call TRBJ1-6; 9 nucleotides align to TRBD1. Losses at the gene ends were 1 base for V and 11 bases for J; bases not matched to a gene: 6. Germline V CDR1 and CDR2: MGHRA, YSYEKL. This CDR3 contains 15 residues. In DNA, the CDR3 is TGCGCCAGCAGCCAAGGGGACAGGGTATGGACACCCCTCCACTTT. This encodes CASSQGDRVWTPLHF.

The chain is built from TRBV9 and TRBJ2-7; D uncertain. The V gene lost 0 bases and the J gene lost 3 bases, with 10 bases spanning the gap. The CDR3 sequence is 14 residues long. Germline V gene data show CDR1 as SGDLS and CDR2 as YYNGEE. The CDR3 nucleotides read TGTGCCAGCAGCGTAGACTTGGGGTTCTACGAGCAGTACTTC. This encodes CASSVDLGFYEQYF. Looking up the rest from reference TRBV9 and TRBJ2-7 gives the full variable domain: DSGVTQTPKHLITATGQRVTLRCSPRSGDLSVYWYQQSLDQGLQFLIQYYNGEERAKGNILERFSAQQFPDLHSELNLSSLELGDSALYFCASSVDLGFYEQYFGPGTRLTVT.